These 27 T cell receptor beta chains came from one sample sequenced in a study of radiotherapy plus CTLA-4 blockade in lung cancer. The assay was immunoSEQ multiplex PCR, and TCRdb's table has in-frame clones only and misses some. The sample records under 65,000 clones, about 76% being singletons. The sequenced sample was peripheral blood, obtained from a patient treated with radiotherapy plus ipilimumab. The receptors come from a human donor with non-small cell lung cancer who had a complete response to radiotherapy plus ipilimumab.

V usage is TRBV10-3 and J usage is TRBJ2-1; 12 bases are shared with TRBD2. Germline CDR1 ENHRY, CDR2 SYGVKD. The V segment lost 6 bases and the J segment 8 bases; nucleotides outside the gene matches: 8. The CDR3 totals 15 residues. CDR3 nucleotides: TGTGCCATCAGACCTAGCGGGGGGGCGAAAGATGAGCAGTTCTTC. Amino acids: CAIRPSGGAKDEQFF.

This clone was recorded only once. The chain has TRBV18 and TRBJ1-5, with 9 positions matching TRBD1. Germline V gene sequence: CDR1 KGHSH, CDR2 LQKENI. The CDR3 length is 16 residues. The V segment lost 0 bases and the J segment 5 bases; nucleotides outside the gene matches: 5. The CDR3 sequence: CASSPPGGTGHQPQHF. CDR3 DNA: TGTGCCAGCTCACCACCGGGGGGGACAGGGCATCAGCCCCAGCATTTT.

J is TRBJ2-7 and V is TRBV7-9, with 8 bases identical to TRBD1. Germline V CDR1 and CDR2: SEHNR, FQNEAQ (reference sequence). V was pared by 5 bases and J by 2 bases, with 2 bases of the junction left unmatched. The CDR3 totals 13 residues. CDR3 in DNA: TGTGCCAGCAGCGGACAGGGACCCTACGAGCAGTACTTC. This encodes CASSGQGPYEQYF.

V usage is TRBV30 and J usage is TRBJ1-2; D perhaps matches TRBD1 (6 bases). The CDR3 is 13 amino acids. The germline V gene encodes CDR1 GTSNPN and CDR2 SVGIG (reference sequence). Deletions cut 5 bases from V and 4 bases from J, with 14 bases between. For the CDR3, the DNA is TGTGCCTGGCGCCGGGACACGACCTATGGCTACACCTTC. Amino acids: CAWRRDTTYGYTF.

This sequence joins TRBV15 and TRBJ1-1, with D possibly being TRBD1 (6 bases). V dropped 4 bases and J dropped 4 bases, with 16 bases sitting between them. The CDR3 extends over 15 amino acids. CDR1 LNHNV and CDR2 YYDKDF come from the germline V gene (reference sequence). The CDR3 loop is CATSTVGGGLTEAFF. DNA for the CDR3: TGTGCCACCAGCACAGTGGGGGGGGGCCTCACTGAAGCTTTCTTT.

This clone was found once. The chain has TRBV9 and TRBJ2-3, with TRBD2 identical over 9 bases. V was pared by 0 bases and J by 7 bases, with 9 bases of the junction left unmatched. This CDR3 contains 16 residues. The germline gives CDR1 SGDLS, CDR2 YYNGEE. The DNA of the CDR3 is TGTGCCAGCAGCGTAGCTGGAATAGCGGGAGTGAATACGCAGTATTTT. Protein product: CASSVAGIAGVNTQYF.

This clone has just a few counts. V and J are TRBV5-4 and TRBJ2-1; 10 bases agree with TRBD2. V was pared by 3 bases and J by 2 bases, with 5 bases of the junction left unmatched. This CDR3 contains 16 residues. The germline V gene encodes CDR1 SGHNT and CDR2 YYREEE (reference sequence). CDR3 bases: TGTGCCAGCAGCTCTAGCGGGAGCCGTGCCTACAATGAGCAGTTCTTC. Protein product: CASSSSGSRAYNEQFF.

This clone was picked up one time. The V gene is TRBV7-9, the J gene TRBJ1-2; maybe TRBD1 (5 bases). CDR3 size: 12 residues. Trimming pared 3 bases from V and 4 bases from J, leaving 6 bases between. The germline gives CDR1 SEHNR, CDR2 FQNEAQ (reference sequence). The CDR3 is CASSLQGYGYTF. The CDR3 DNA reads TGTGCCAGCAGCTTGCAGGGCTATGGCTACACCTTC.

The CDR3 region has the DNA TGTGCCAGCTCACCACAGGCAGGCCCTCTAGAGACCCAGTACTTC. This translates into CASSPQAGPLETQYF. The V call is TRBV18, the J call TRBJ2-5, with unresolved D. V lost 1 base and J lost 4, with 13 bases in between. The CDR3 length is 15 residues. Germline V gene sequence: CDR1 KGHSH, CDR2 LQKENI. The full variable domain, with the rest looked up from reference TRBV18 and TRBJ2-5, is NAGVMQNPRHLVRRRGQEARLRCSPMKGHSHVYWYRQLPEEGLKFMVYLQKENIIDESGMPKERFSAEFPKEGPSILRIQQVVRGDSAAYFCASSPQAGPLETQYFGPGTRLLVL.

J is TRBJ2-3 and V is TRBV6-1; D gene unclear. Germline assignment: CDR1 MNHNS and CDR2 SASEGT. The CDR3 totals 15 residues. Trimming left V 7 bases short and J 0 bases short, with 14 bases between. CDR3 in DNA: TGTGCCAGCACCGAGACACCTACTAGCACAGATACGCAGTATTTT. Amino acid sequence: CASTETPTSTDTQYF.

This chain links TRBV5-1 with TRBJ2-2; D ambiguous. Germline V gives CDR1 SGHRS, CDR2 YFSETQ. Trimming took 1 base from V and 4 from J, leaving 8 bases between them. CDR3 length: 14 amino acids. CDR3 residues: CASSLITVTGELFF. CDR3 DNA sequence: TGCGCCAGCAGCTTGATCACGGTCACCGGGGAGCTGTTTTTT.

The gene calls are TRBV29-1 and TRBJ2-1, with 8 bases lining up with TRBD2. Trimming cost V 2 bases and J 4 bases; bases outside gene matches: 7. The CDR3 sequence is 15 residues long. From germline, CDR1 is SQVTM and CDR2 ANQGSEA. CDR3 amino acids: CSVESGTSGYNEQFF. The CDR3 DNA follows: TGCAGCGTTGAATCGGGAACTAGCGGTTACAATGAGCAGTTCTTC.

The chain's CDR3 is CASSPGLSNTGELFF. CDR3 coding DNA: TGTGCCAGCAGCCCGGGACTCTCAAACACCGGGGAGCTGTTTTTT. The gene calls are TRBV6-5 and TRBJ2-2, with a possible D match to TRBD2 (6 bases). The CDR3 extends over 15 amino acids. CDR1 and CDR2 (germline): MNHEY, SVGAGI. V shed 6 bases and J shed 2 bases, with 13 bases lying between them.

The chain employs TRBV27 and TRBJ2-7; TRBD1 matches at 10 bases. CDR1 and CDR2 (germline): MNHEY, SMNVEV (reference sequence). J lost 6 bases, V lost 6 bases, and 5 bases had no gene match. CDR3 size: 13 residues. CDR3 sequence: CASRPRDRGEQYV. The CDR3, as DNA: TGTGCCAGCAGGCCAAGGGACAGGGGCGAGCAGTACGTC.

V is TRBV11-2 and J is TRBJ1-3, with D possibly TRBD1 on 6 matching bases. The CDR3 length is 17 residues. Germline CDR1 reads SGHAT; CDR2 reads FQNNGV. Trimming took off 4 bases at V and 4 bases at J, with 20 bases between the two ends. The CDR3 is CASSSGGHLLGGNTIYF. The CDR3 coding sequence is TGTGCCAGCAGCTCGGGGGGACACCTGCTGGGAGGAAACACCATATATTTT.

The chain's CDR3 is CACRDKRAQPQHF. Here the CDR3 DNA reads TGTGCCTGCCGGGACAAAAGAGCTCAGCCCCAGCATTTT. The gene calls are TRBV30 and TRBJ1-5; a weak D match, TRBD1 (6 bases). V lost 6 bases, J lost 6 bases, and 15 bases lay in between. Germline V lookup: CDR1 GTSNPN, CDR2 SVGIG (reference sequence). The CDR3 is 13 residues long. Full variable domain (rest looked up from reference TRBV30 and TRBJ1-5): SQTIHQWPATLVQPVGSPLSLECTVEGTSNPNLYWYRQAAGRGLQLLFYSVGIGQISSEVPQNLSASRPQDRQFILSSKKLLLSDSGFYLCACRDKRAQPQHFGDGTRLSIL.

This clone was detected only a few times. This chain uses TRBV6-5 with TRBJ2-5, with a tentative D call TRBD2 (5 bases). The CDR3 has 13 amino acids. The germline V and J ends were trimmed by 7 bases and 5 bases, with 14 bases remaining between them. Germline CDR1 MNHEY, CDR2 SVGAGI. CDR3 protein: CASKGSGPETQYF. The CDR3 nucleotides read TGTGCCAGCAAGGGAAGCGGTCCGGAGACCCAGTACTTC.

The genes are TRBV4-1 and TRBJ1-5; D is perhaps TRBD1 (6 bases). CDR1 and CDR2 from the germline V gene are MGHRA and YSYEKL. The CDR3 extends over 16 amino acids. The ends were cut back, 0 bases at V and 0 bases at J, with 9 bases in the middle. The CDR3 loop reads CASSQERTVSNQPQHF. The CDR3 region has the DNA TGCGCCAGCAGCCAAGAAAGGACAGTTAGCAATCAGCCCCAGCATTTT.

The chain uses TRBV6-1 and TRBJ2-7, with 8 bases lining up with TRBD1. This CDR3 has 15 amino acids. Germline assignment: CDR1 MNHNS and CDR2 SASEGT. V shed 3 bases and J 2 bases; nucleotides not matched to a gene: 6. In nucleotides, the CDR3 is TGTGCCAGCAGTGAGGAGGACAGGGCGACCTACGAGCAGTACGTC. Its protein is CASSEEDRATYEQYV.

This rearrangement joins TRBV2 to TRBJ2-7; maybe TRBD1 (6 bases). Trimming took 7 bases from V and 2 from J, leaving 15 bases between them. The CDR3 loop spans 14 amino acids. CDR1 SNHLY and CDR2 FYNNEI come from the germline V gene. CDR3 DNA sequence: TGTGCCAGCAACCCACTGGACAGCACCTACGAGCAGTACTTC. Its translation: CASNPLDSTYEQYF.

This chain joins TRBV6-1 and TRBJ2-2, with D possibly TRBD2 on 6 matching bases. The CDR3 length is 17 residues. V was shortened by 3 bases and J by 3 bases, with 17 bases between the two germline ends. Germline V gene sequence: CDR1 MNHNS, CDR2 SASEGT. The CDR3 loop is CASSDQGRRGDTGELFF. The CDR3 region has the DNA TGTGCCAGCAGTGATCAGGGCAGGCGGGGCGACACCGGGGAGCTGTTTTTT.

Points on this clone: The germline gene is not matched at one end of the junction; a read error may be the cause. V gene TRBV7-7 combines with J gene TRBJ2-2, with D unresolved. Germline V gene sequence: CDR1 SSHAT, CDR2 FNYEAQ (reference sequence). The CDR3 totals 13 residues. This chain's CDR3 is CASSPSFGGELFF. The CDR3 region has the DNA TGTGCTAGCAGCCCGAGTTTTGGTGGGGAGCTGTTTTTT.

V gene TRBV27 combines with J gene TRBJ1-4, with 12 bases matching TRBD1. Looked up from germline, CDR1 is MNHEY and CDR2 is SMNVEV (reference sequence). J lost 7 bases, V lost 5 bases, and 5 bases had no gene match. The CDR3 contains 15 residues. The CDR3 nucleotides are TGTGCCAGCAGTCTAGGGACAGGGGGCCGTGAAAAACTGTTTTTT. Translated, it gives CASSLGTGGREKLFF.

V and J are TRBV7-2 and TRBJ2-7; D possibly corresponds to TRBD1 (6 bases). The V end lost 5 bases, the J end lost 3 bases, and 14 bases lay between the germline ends. Germline loops: CDR1 SGHTA, CDR2 FQGNSA. This CDR3 is built from 14 residues. DNA of the CDR3: TGTGCCAGCAGCCCCAACCCGGACAGCTACGAGCAGTACTTC. This translates into CASSPNPDSYEQYF.

This chain joins TRBV18 and TRBJ2-2; TRBD2 might be the D (5 bases). The CDR3 has 13 amino acids. Trimming pared 2 bases from V and 5 bases from J, leaving 6 bases between. The germline V gene has CDR1 KGHSH and CDR2 LQKENI. The CDR3 spells CASSPGGTGELFF. As DNA, the CDR3 is TGTGCCAGCTCACCAGGCGGGACCGGGGAGCTGTTTTTT.

This clone came up a few times. V is TRBV4-3 and J is TRBJ2-5, with D possibly matching TRBD2 (6 bases). Deletions cut 0 bases from V and 0 bases from J, with 11 bases between. Germline V lookup: CDR1 LGHNA, CDR2 YSLEER. The CDR3 is 16 residues long. CDR3 sequence: CASSQEAGRDQETQYF. DNA of the CDR3: TGCGCCAGCAGCCAAGAAGCGGGCAGGGACCAAGAGACCCAGTACTTC.

The genes are TRBV30 and TRBJ1-2, with D possibly being TRBD1 (5 bases). The CDR3 contains 13 residues. V dropped 4 bases and J dropped 8 bases, with 17 bases sitting between them. Germline CDR1 reads GTSNPN; CDR2 reads SVGIG (reference sequence). CDR3 sequence reads: CAWIGGRGEGYTF. Written as DNA, the CDR3 is TGTGCCTGGATCGGGGGTCGGGGGGAAGGCTACACCTTC.